This TCR beta chain was sequenced during a study of blood T cell repertoires in COVID-19. The wider study: Spain, Italy and the United States supplied samples that represented acute and convalescent COVID-19. PBMCs, B-cell-depleted T cells, or T cells provided the cDNA or gDNA that made up the material.

In the original analysis: Amplifying reference gene primers gave estimates of nucleated cell counts. Profiled with immunoSEQ multiplex PCR; TCRdb holds only in-frame clones, not every one. The V and J calls and clone size were taken over from that table, and D and trimming were inferred from the DNA. The data contain about 480,000 clones, 75% to 90% of them singletons. The V segment lost 3 bases and the J segment 4 bases; nucleotides outside the gene matches: 5. The germline CDR1 and CDR2 sequences are SGHRS and YFSETQ. This CDR3 is built from 14 residues. Patients of the Seattle cohort, enrolled during active infection, were followed longitudinally.

This chain joins TRBV5-1 and TRBJ1-2, with 8 bases lining up with TRBD1. Specimen: peripheral blood. This TCR was recovered from a man aged 18 to 35 with COVID-19, enrolled during active disease. The CDR3, as DNA: TGCGCCAGCAGCTCAGGACAGGGCACCTATGGCTACACCTTC. This codes for CASSSGQGTYGYTF. Complete variable domain (other parts from reference TRBV5-1 and TRBJ1-2): KAGVTQTPRYLIKTRGQQVTLSCSPISGHRSVSWYQQTPGQGLQFLFEYFSETQRNKGNFPGRFSGRQFSNSRSEMNVSTLELGDSALYLCASSSGQGTYGYTFGSGTRLTVV.